The entry that follows covers one T cell receptor beta chain sequence. Its specific antigen is unknown. Per-base quality was not reported, and no clone a single base away is much larger than it. Using the deep immunoSEQ assay, multiplex PCR amplified TCR CDR3 regions from genomic DNA. Extracted genomic DNA from each cell subset was distributed evenly across all wells of several immunoSEQ 96-well plates, and each plate was treated as a replicate. Each replicate PCR for sorted subsets received roughly 0.2 ug genomic DNA, equal to roughly 30,000 T cell genomes. The purified libraries were quantified using a Qubit 3.0 fluorometer, sized with a Bioanalyzer 2100, and then quantified again using the KAPA Library Quantification kit. A separate single-read 150-cycle Illumina NextSeq 550 flow cell was used to sequence each immunoSEQ 96-well plate. The published analysis was carried out like this. The immunoSEQ output contained only junctional sequences without quality scores, so filtering could not match that applied to full-length reads. To assign V/J genes and CDR3, sequences were annotated against IMGT germline references using PyIR, a Python wrapper for IgBLAST v1.9. Any read was removed if the V/J assignment was weak (E-value above 1e-6), the CDR3 was missing, or the read contained stop codons, out-of-frame junctions, or ambiguous translated residues. V3J clonotypes were defined as sequences sharing the same inferred V gene, J gene, and CDR3 amino acid sequence. Percentage overlap between repertoires was computed as shared unique clonotypes divided by the size of the smaller repertoire. Three approaches were used to assess repertoire richness: RTK rarefaction, the Chao1 estimator, and Recon v2.1 estimates of unobserved clonotypes. Generation probabilities for all TCRbeta clonotypes obtained by the gDNA method from a few donors were computed using OLGA. TCRdb provides this immuneACCESS table in a form limited to in-frame rearrangements. Some clones are lacking; in checked studies, under half of them reflect an unresolved V gene, and why the rest are absent is not known. V and J calls and clone size come straight from that table; D and trimming were deduced from the DNA. This sample gives 600,000 to 750,000 clones in total; about 90% of them show up just once. The ten most abundant clones make up more than 30% of the sample.

These data come from a study of shared clonotypes between healthy human individuals (dated by TCRdb to the early 2020s). Broadly, across the study: Three men and a couple of women, aged 18 to 49 years, made up the cohort. Each donor's leukapheresis produced roughly between about 0.8 and 8.9 billion PBMCs. Per donor, three plates each were used for CD4 naive and CD4 memory, two for CD8 naive, and one for CD8 memory. To increase sequencing depth and limit assay-specific biases, TCR repertoire library preparation and sequencing were carried out by different laboratories using diverse techniques. Blood TCR repertoires of a handful of healthy adults were deeply sequenced to estimate repertoire size and the extent of clonotype sharing between individuals. Results the study describes overall, beyond this receptor: Estimated clonotype richness was generally larger for naive than for memory subsets. Based on pairwise subsampling, the degree of clonotype sharing among donors was expected to be affected by sequencing depth. Higher generation probabilities were observed for clonotypes shared by all four sorted-subset donors than for non-shared clonotypes. Sampling was restricted to blood, and TCR repertoires in tissues likely differ from the TCR repertoires found in blood. When a handful of donors were compared, the shared fraction of clonotypes was 5% to 6.5% for naive CD4, roughly 3.3% for naive CD8, 2.3% for memory CD4, and 0.4% for memory CD8. The genetic and exposure-history diversity represented was limited by the small number of donors. Rarefaction of sorted-subset datasets indicated incomplete sequencing despite the large sequencing depth.

CDR3 length: 15 amino acids, cysteine to phenylalanine. Just the 45-base CDR3 DNA is kept, in frame starting at base 1. V is shortened by 1 base, J by 4 bases, and the region joining them spans 13 bases. Taken from the germline V gene, the CDR1 and CDR2 loops are MDHEN and SYDVKM. The donors were healthy, HIV-negative adults with no recently reported acute infections or vaccinations. Every donor was a Caucasian adult residing in Nashville, Tennessee, USA. CD8 memory samples combined magnetically selected CD45RO+ cells with CCR7-negative CD45RA+ effector memory (TemRA) cells. Blood was collected by leukapheresis, and PBMCs were isolated by Ficoll-Histopaque density gradient centrifugation and then cryopreserved in liquid nitrogen vapor phase. Analytical flow cytometry was used to check the purity and quantity of each magnetically sorted T cell population. Each sorted fraction had its genomic DNA isolated and then quantified by UV absorbance on a Nanodrop 2000c.

The sequenced sample consisted of memory CD8+ T cells from PBMCs. Sample cell subset or site, as interpreted from the label and publication: CD45RO+ cells pooled with CCR7-negative TemRA cells. The V and J genes are TRBV28 and TRBJ1-1, with the D gene not confidently named. This receptor was identified in a man aged 18 to 35 in good health. Some clones in this sample may be carry-over from other donors' samples. The CDR3 here reads CASSLFVGGGTEAFF. The nucleotide sequence reads TGTGCCAGCAGTTTATTCGTGGGTGGTGGCACTGAAGCTTTCTTT.